This T cell receptor beta chain was identified during a study of type 1 regulatory T cells. Study-wide context: An in vitro protocol generated T-allo10, a Tr1-enriched, alloantigen-specific CD4 T cell product.

Germline CDR1 reads SEHNR; CDR2 reads FQNEAQ (reference sequence). Between the trimmed V and J ends, which lost 4 bases and 1 base, there was a span of 10 bases. The length of the CDR3 is 14 residues. TCRdb recomputed calls from the reads with MiXCR, one row per CDR3 protein. This sample has 25,000 or so distinct CDR3 sequences, with approximately 77% found just once. On this clonotype itself: Its antigen is undetermined.

This chain joins TRBV7-9 and TRBJ2-5; either TRBD1 or TRBD2 may supply D (5 bases each). The sample taken for sequencing was cultured T cells, either the whole culture or a sorted T cell fraction (not recorded which). As for subset: Tr1-enriched cell product generated in vitro against host alloantigens. This clonotype originated in a human donor in good health. The CDR3 is CASSYSGTQETQYF. The CDR3 nucleotides are TGTGCCAGCAGCTACTCGGGGACCCAAGAGACCCAGTACTTC.